The source of this TCR beta chain is a study of T cell changes during pregnancy in multiple sclerosis (dated by TCRdb to about 2019). Regarding the complete study: The study examined how the T cell repertoire changed over the course of pregnancy in women with multiple sclerosis.

A note on this clone: Which antigen it targets is not known. Nothing much larger sits one base from this clone, and base qualities are not available.

The library was produced with the immunoSEQ multiplex PCR assay. TCRdb obtained this table from immuneACCESS and retained in-frame rearrangements with V and J assigned. These tables miss some clones; where compared with another copy, unresolved V genes account for less than half of the shortfall, and the remainder is unexplained. The sample contains tens of thousands of clones, 75% to 95% of them found a single time. The ten largest make up roughly 0.5% of the sample. The junction shows trimming of 8 bases on V and 8 bases on J, plus 16 bases between the germline ends. From a lookup of the germline V gene (reference sequence), CDR1 and CDR2 are MNHNY and SVGAGI. From its cysteine to its phenylalanine, the CDR3 spans 13 amino acids. This entry keeps only the CDR3 DNA: 39 bases, framed from base 1.

The sequence links TRBV6-6 to TRBJ2-1; the best D guess is TRBD2, with 6 bases matching. The clonotype comes from a female donor in good health, enrolled as a control in a pregnancy study. The specimen was CD4+ T cells from peripheral blood mononuclear cells, collected in the second trimester of pregnancy. In nucleotides, the sequence is TGTGCCAGCCGACTAGGCGGCTGGGATGAGCAGTTCTTC. It translates as CASRLGGWDEQFF.